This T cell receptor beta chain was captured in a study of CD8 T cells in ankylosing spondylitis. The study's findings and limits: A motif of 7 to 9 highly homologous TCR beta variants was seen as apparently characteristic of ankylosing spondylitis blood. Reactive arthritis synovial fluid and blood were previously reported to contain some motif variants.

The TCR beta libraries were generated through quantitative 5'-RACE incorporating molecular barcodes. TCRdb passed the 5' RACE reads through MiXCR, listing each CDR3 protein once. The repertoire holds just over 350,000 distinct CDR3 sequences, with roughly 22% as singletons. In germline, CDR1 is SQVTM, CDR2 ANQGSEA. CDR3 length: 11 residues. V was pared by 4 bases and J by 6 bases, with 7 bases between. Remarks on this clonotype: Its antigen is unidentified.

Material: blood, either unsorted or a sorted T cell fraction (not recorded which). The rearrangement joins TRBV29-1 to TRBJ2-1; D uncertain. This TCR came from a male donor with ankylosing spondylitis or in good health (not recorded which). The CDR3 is CSVVRANEQFF. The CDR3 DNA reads TGCAGCGTTGTTCGCGCCAATGAGCAGTTCTTC.